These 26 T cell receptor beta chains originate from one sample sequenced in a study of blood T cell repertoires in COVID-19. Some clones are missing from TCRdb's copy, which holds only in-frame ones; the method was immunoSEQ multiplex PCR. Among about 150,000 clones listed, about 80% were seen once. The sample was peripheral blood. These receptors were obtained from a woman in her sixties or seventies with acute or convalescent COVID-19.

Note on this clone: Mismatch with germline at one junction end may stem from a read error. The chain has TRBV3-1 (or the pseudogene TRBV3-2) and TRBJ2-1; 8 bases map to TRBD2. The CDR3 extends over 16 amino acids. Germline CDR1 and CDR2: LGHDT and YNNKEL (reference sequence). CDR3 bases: TGTGCCAGCAGCCAAGTGACCAGCGGGGGCCGATCGATACTACTCTTC. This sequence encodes CASSQVTSGGRSILLF.

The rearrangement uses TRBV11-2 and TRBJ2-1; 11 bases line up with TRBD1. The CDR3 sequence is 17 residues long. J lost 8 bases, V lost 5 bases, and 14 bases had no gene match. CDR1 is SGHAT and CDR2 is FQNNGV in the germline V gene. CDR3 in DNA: TGTGCCAGCAGCGCGTCGGGGGGACAGGGGGTTCGGGATGAGCAGTTCTTC. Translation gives CASSASGGQGVRDEQFF.

As DNA, the CDR3 is TGTGCCAGTAGTATAGGGGGACAGAACTATGGCTACACCTTC. This codes for CASSIGGQNYGYTF. The J gene is TRBJ1-2, the V gene TRBV19; 7 bases fit TRBD1. The CDR3 contains 14 residues. CDR1 and CDR2 (germline): LNHDA, SQIVND (reference sequence). Losses at the gene ends were 1 base for V and 2 bases for J; bases not matched to a gene: 1.

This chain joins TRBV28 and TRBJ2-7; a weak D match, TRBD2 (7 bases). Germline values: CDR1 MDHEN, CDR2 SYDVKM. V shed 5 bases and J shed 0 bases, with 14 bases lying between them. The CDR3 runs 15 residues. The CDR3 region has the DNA TGTGCCAGCAGTCTAGGGGGGGTAAGCTCCTACGAGCAGTACGTC. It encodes CASSLGGVSSYEQYV.

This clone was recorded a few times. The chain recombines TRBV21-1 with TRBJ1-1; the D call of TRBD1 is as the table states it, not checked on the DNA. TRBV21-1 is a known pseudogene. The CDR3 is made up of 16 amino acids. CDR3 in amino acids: CASSKASGQEDTEAFF. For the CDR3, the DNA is TGTGCCAGCAGCAAAGCCTCCGGACAGGAGGACACTGAAGCTTTCTTT.

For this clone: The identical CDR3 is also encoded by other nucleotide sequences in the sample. The CDR3 loop reads CAWSPGGETQYF. The CDR3 DNA sequence: TGTGCCTGGAGCCCCGGGGGGGAGACCCAGTACTTC. The chain is built from TRBV30 and TRBJ2-5; 7 nucleotides align to TRBD2. Germline V gene lookup returns CDR1 GTSNPN and CDR2 SVGIG (reference sequence). This CDR3 is built from 12 residues. The ends lost 3 bases at V and 5 bases at J; junction bases unmatched: 3.

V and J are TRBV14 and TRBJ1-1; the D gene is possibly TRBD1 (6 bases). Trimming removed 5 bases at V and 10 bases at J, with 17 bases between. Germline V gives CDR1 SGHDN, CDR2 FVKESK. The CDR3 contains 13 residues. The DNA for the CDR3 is TGTGCCAGCAGCTCAACAGGGCGGGCGATAGCTTTCTTT. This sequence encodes CASSSTGRAIAFF.

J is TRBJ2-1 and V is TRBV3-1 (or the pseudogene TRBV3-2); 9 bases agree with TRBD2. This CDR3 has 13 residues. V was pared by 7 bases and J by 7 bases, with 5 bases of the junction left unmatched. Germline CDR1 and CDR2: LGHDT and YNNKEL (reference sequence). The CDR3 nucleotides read TGTGCCAGCACCCTTAGCGGGGGTAATGAGCAGTTCTTC. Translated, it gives CASTLSGGNEQFF.

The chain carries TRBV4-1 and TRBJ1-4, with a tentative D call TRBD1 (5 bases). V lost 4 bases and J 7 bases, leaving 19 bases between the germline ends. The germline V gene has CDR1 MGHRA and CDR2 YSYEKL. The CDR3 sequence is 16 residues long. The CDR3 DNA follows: TGCGCCAGCAGCCCGCTTGGGTGGCAGGGCGGTGAAAAACTGTTTTTT. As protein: CASSPLGWQGGEKLFF.

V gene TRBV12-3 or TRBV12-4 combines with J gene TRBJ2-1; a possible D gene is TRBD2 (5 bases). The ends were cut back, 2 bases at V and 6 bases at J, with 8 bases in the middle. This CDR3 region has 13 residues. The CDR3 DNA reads TGTGCCAGCAGTTTAATGGCGGGCAATGAGCAGTTCTTC. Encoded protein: CASSLMAGNEQFF.

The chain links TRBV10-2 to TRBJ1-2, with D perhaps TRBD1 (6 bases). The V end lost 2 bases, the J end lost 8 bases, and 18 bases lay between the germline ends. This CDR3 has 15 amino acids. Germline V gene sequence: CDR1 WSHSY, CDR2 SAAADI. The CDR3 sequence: CASSEIGGTEWGYTF. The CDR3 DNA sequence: TGCGCCAGCAGTGAGATAGGGGGTACCGAGTGGGGCTACACCTTC.

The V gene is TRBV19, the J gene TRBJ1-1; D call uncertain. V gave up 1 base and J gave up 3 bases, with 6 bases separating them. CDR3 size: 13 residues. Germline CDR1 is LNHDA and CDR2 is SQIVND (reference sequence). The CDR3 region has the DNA TGTGCCAGTAGTATAGGACACTACACTGAAGCTTTCTTT. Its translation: CASSIGHYTEAFF. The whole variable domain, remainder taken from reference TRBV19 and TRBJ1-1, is DGGITQSPKYLFRKEGQNVTLSCEQNLNHDAMYWYRQDPGQGLRLIYYSQIVNDFQKGDIAEGYSVSREKKESFPLTVTSAQKNPTAFYLCASSIGHYTEAFFGQGTRLTVV.

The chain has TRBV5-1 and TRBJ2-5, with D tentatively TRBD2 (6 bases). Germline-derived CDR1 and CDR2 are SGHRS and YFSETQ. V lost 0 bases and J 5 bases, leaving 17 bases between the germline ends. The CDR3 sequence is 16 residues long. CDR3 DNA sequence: TGCGCCAGCAGCTTGGGGACTACAGGTTTAGGGGAGACCCAGTACTTC. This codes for CASSLGTTGLGETQYF. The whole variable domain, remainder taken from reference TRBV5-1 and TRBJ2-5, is KAGVTQTPRYLIKTRGQQVTLSCSPISGHRSVSWYQQTPGQGLQFLFEYFSETQRNKGNFPGRFSGRQFSNSRSEMNVSTLELGDSALYLCASSLGTTGLGETQYFGPGTRLLVL.

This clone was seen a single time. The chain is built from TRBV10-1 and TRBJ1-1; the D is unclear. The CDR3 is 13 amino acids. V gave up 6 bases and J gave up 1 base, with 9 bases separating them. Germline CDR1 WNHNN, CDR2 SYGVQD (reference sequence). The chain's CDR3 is CASSLQRNTEAFF. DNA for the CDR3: TGCGCCAGCAGCCTACAGAGGAACACTGAAGCTTTCTTT.

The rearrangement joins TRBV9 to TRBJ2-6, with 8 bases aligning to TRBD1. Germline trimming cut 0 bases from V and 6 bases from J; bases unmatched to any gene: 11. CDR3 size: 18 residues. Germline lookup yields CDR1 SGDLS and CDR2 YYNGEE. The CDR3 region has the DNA TGTGCCAGCAGCGTAGTTTCCGGGACAGGTGCATCGGCCAACGTCCTGACTTTC. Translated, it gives CASSVVSGTGASANVLTF.

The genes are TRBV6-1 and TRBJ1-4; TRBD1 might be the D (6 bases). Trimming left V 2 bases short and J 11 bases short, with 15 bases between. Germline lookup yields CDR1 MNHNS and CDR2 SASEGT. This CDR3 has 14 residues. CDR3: CASSEQGMSWKLFF. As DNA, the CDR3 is TGTGCCAGCAGTGAACAGGGGATGAGTTGGAAACTGTTTTTT.

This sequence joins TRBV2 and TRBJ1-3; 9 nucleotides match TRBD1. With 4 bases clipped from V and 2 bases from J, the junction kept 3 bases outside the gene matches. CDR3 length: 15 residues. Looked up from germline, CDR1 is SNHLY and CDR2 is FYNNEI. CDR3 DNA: TGTGCCAGCAGTGGACAGGGGGTACCTGGAAACACCATATATTTT. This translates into CASSGQGVPGNTIYF.

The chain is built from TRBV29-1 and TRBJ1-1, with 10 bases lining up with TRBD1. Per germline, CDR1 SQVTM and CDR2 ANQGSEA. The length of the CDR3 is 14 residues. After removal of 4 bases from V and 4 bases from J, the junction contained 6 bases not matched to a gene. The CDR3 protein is CSVAARTGGTEAFF. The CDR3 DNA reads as TGCAGCGTTGCGGCGAGGACAGGGGGCACTGAAGCTTTCTTT.

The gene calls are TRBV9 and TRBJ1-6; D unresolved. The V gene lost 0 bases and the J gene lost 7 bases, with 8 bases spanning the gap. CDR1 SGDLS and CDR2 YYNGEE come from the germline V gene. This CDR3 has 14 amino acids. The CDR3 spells CASSVVAGNSPLHF. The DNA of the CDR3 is TGTGCCAGCAGCGTAGTCGCGGGAAATTCACCCCTCCACTTT.

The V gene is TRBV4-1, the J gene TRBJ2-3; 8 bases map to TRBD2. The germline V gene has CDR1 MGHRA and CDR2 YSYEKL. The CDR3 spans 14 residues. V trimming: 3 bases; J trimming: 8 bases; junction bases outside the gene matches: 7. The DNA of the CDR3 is TGCGCCAGCAGCCAGGCCGCGGGACTAGGTACGCAGTATTTT. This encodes CASSQAAGLGTQYF.

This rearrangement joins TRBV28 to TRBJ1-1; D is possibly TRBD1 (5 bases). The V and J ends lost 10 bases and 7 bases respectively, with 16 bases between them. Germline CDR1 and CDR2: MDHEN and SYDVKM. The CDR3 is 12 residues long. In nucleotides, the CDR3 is TGTGCCACCGCTCTTCAGGGAATTGAAGCTTTCTTT. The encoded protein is CATALQGIEAFF. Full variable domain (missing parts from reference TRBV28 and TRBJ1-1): DVKVTQSSRYLVKRTGEKVFLECVQDMDHENMFWYRQDPGLGLRLIYFSYDVKMKEKGDIPEGYSVSREKKERFSLILESASTNQTSMYLCATALQGIEAFFGQGTRLTVV.

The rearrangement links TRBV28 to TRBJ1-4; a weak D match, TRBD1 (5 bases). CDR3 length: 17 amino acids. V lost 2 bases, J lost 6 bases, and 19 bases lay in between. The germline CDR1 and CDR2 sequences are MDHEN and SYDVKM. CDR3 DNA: TGTGCCAGCAGTTTAAACGGGGCGTGGCGGGGAGATGAAAAACTGTTTTTT. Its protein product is CASSLNGAWRGDEKLFF.

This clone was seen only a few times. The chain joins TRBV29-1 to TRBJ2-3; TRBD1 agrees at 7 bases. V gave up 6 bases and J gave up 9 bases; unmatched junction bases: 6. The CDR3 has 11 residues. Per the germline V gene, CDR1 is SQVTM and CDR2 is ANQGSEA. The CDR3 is CSVGDRETQYF. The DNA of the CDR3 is TGCAGCGTGGGTGACAGGGAGACGCAGTATTTT.

The CDR3 reads CASSKGGGNQPQHF. CDR3 coding DNA: TGTGCCAGCAGTAAGGGGGGGGGAAACCAGCCCCAGCATTTT. The chain joins TRBV28 to TRBJ1-5; possible D gene TRBD1, 6 bases. Germline V gene lookup returns CDR1 MDHEN and CDR2 SYDVKM. The CDR3 loop spans 14 amino acids. The ends were cut back, 5 bases at V and 7 bases at J, with 15 bases in the middle.

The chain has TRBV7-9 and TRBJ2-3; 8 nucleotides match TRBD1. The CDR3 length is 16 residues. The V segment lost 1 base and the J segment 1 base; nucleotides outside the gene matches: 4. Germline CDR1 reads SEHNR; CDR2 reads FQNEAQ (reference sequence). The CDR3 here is CASSLGQGAGTDTQYF. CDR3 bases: TGTGCCAGCAGCTTAGGTCAGGGGGCGGGCACAGATACGCAGTATTTT.

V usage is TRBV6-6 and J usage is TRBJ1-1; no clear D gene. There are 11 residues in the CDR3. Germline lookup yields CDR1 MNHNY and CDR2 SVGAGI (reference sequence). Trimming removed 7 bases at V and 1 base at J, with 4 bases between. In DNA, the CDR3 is TGTGCCAGCACCAAGAACACTGAAGCTTTCTTT. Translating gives CASTKNTEAFF.